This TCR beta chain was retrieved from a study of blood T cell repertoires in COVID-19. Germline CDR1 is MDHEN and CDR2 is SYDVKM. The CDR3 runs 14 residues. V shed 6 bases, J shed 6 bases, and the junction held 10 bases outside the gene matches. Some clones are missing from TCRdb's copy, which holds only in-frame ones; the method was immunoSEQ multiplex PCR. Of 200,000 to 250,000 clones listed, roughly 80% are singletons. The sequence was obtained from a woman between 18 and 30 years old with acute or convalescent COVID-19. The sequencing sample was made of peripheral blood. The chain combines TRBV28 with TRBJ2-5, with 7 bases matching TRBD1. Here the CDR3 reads CASSLGTARKTQYF. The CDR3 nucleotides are TGTGCCAGCAGCCTCGGGACAGCCCGTAAGACCCAGTACTTC.